The 19 T cell receptor beta chains below come from one sample, sequenced in a study of blood T cell repertoires in COVID-19. Clones were sequenced by immunoSEQ multiplex PCR, and TCRdb holds only the in-frame ones, with some missing. The sample has around 130,000 clones, more than 80% seen once. The material sequenced was peripheral blood. These TCRs come from a woman aged 55 to 70 with acute or convalescent COVID-19.

The V and J genes are TRBV2 and TRBJ1-1, with D tentatively TRBD1 (5 bases). V shed 10 bases and J shed 3 bases, with 21 bases lying between them. The CDR3 runs to 15 residues. The germline V gene encodes CDR1 SNHLY and CDR2 FYNNEI. The CDR3 DNA sequence: TGTGCCACCAGGGAGAGTTACCAGATTTACACTGAAGCTTTCTTT. It is translated as CATRESYQIYTEAFF.

The genes are TRBV9 and TRBJ1-1, with D perhaps matching TRBD1 (5 bases). V shed 3 bases and J shed 4 bases, with 16 bases lying between them. The CDR3 contains 15 residues. Germline-derived CDR1 and CDR2 are SGDLS and YYNGEE. This CDR3 is CASSGDRGGFTEAFF. The CDR3 coding sequence is TGTGCCAGCAGCGGAGACCGGGGGGGATTCACTGAAGCTTTCTTT.

J is TRBJ1-2 and V is TRBV2; 9 bases are shared with TRBD1. This CDR3 is 14 amino acids long. Trimming removed 7 bases from V and 4 bases from J; junction bases left unmatched: 7. Germline values: CDR1 SNHLY, CDR2 FYNNEI. The CDR3 loop reads CASIEQGAVYGYTF. CDR3 DNA sequence: TGTGCCAGCATCGAACAGGGGGCTGTCTATGGCTACACCTTC.

The chain has TRBV12-3 or TRBV12-4 and TRBJ1-2; D possibly corresponds to TRBD1 (6 bases). Trimming took 4 bases from V and 0 from J, leaving 6 bases between them. The CDR3 spans 13 residues. The CDR3 bases are TGTGCCAGCAGTTGGACAGCTAACTATGGCTACACCTTC. Protein: CASSWTANYGYTF.

V is TRBV30 and J is TRBJ1-2, with D possibly matching TRBD1 (5 bases). The CDR3 sequence is 12 residues long. With 4 bases removed from V and 4 bases from J, the gap between germline ends came to 10 bases. CDR1 and CDR2 (germline): GTSNPN, SVGIG (reference sequence). The CDR3 nucleotides read TGTGCCTGGATATGGGGCTTCTATGGCTACACCTTC. This gives the protein CAWIWGFYGYTF. Full variable domain (remainder filled in from reference TRBV30 and TRBJ1-2): SQTIHQWPATLVQPVGSPLSLECTVEGTSNPNLYWYRQAAGRGLQLLFYSVGIGQISSEVPQNLSASRPQDRQFILSSKKLLLSDSGFYLCAWIWGFYGYTFGSGTRLTVV.

The chain carries TRBV18 and TRBJ2-1; the D gene is possibly TRBD1 (6 bases). V was trimmed by 4 bases and J by 4 bases, leaving 14 bases between them. CDR1 and CDR2 from the germline V gene are KGHSH and LQKENI. The CDR3 totals 15 residues. For the CDR3, the DNA is TGTGCCAGCTCACGGACCGGGACACAATACAATGAGCAGTTCTTC. Translating gives CASSRTGTQYNEQFF.

This clone came up once. This rearrangement joins TRBV2 to TRBJ2-3; unclear D gene. The V end was cut by 6 bases, the J end by 0 bases, with 7 bases between. Germline-derived CDR1 and CDR2 are SNHLY and FYNNEI. The CDR3 totals 13 residues. CDR3 nucleotide sequence: TGTGCCAGCAGGTTCTTTAGCACAGATACGCAGTATTTT. Its translation is CASRFFSTDTQYF.

This sequence joins TRBV10-3 and TRBJ2-1, with TRBD1 identical over 12 bases. The J segment lost 10 bases and the V segment lost 0 bases, leaving 7 bases of the junction unmatched. The CDR3 has 16 amino acids. Germline loops: CDR1 ENHRY, CDR2 SYGVKD. Here the CDR3 DNA reads TGTGCCATCAGTGAGTCGGGGGACAGGGGGCCCAGCGAGCAGTTCTTC. Residues: CAISESGDRGPSEQFF.

The chain joins TRBV13 to TRBJ1-3; TRBD1 agrees at 9 bases. Looked up from germline, CDR1 is PRHDT and CDR2 is FYEKMQ (reference sequence). The CDR3 contains 15 residues. J lost 0 bases, V lost 4 bases, and 1 base had no gene match. CDR3 residues: CASSWDRASGNTIYF. CDR3 nucleotides: TGTGCCAGCAGCTGGGACAGGGCCTCTGGAAACACCATATATTTT.

The V gene is TRBV2, the J gene TRBJ2-5; 10 bases map to TRBD1. CDR1 and CDR2 from the germline V gene are SNHLY and FYNNEI. This CDR3 is 15 amino acids long. J lost 2 bases, V lost 6 bases, and 6 bases had no gene match. This CDR3 reads CASSEGQGKQETQYF. For the CDR3, the DNA is TGTGCCAGCAGCGAGGGACAGGGGAAACAAGAGACCCAGTACTTC.

For the CDR3, the DNA is TGTGCCAGCAGCTTGGACTGGACAGGGTTTCAGCCCCAGCATTTT. Translation gives CASSLDWTGFQPQHF. The chain has TRBV5-8 and TRBJ1-5, with 8 bases fitting TRBD1. Unmatched junction bases numbered 5, after V lost 0 bases and J lost 6 bases. CDR1 is SGHTS and CDR2 is YDEGEE in the germline V gene. The CDR3 runs to 15 residues.

The chain uses TRBV7-8 and TRBJ1-2, with 9 bases that match TRBD1. This CDR3 comprises 15 residues. The V gene's germline CDR1 is SGHVS and CDR2 FQNEAQ. J was trimmed by 4 bases and V by 3 bases; bases with no gene match: 6. The CDR3 nucleotides read TGTGCCAGCAGCTTTGACAGGACAGGGGTCTATGGCTACACCTTC. Protein: CASSFDRTGVYGYTF.

This sequence joins TRBV24-1 and TRBJ1-2; the D gene is possibly TRBD1 (5 bases). This CDR3 is 11 amino acids long. V was trimmed by 3 bases and J by 8 bases, leaving 6 bases between them. Per the germline V gene, CDR1 is KGHDR and CDR2 is SFDVKD. Here the CDR3 reads CATSDRGGYTF. The CDR3 nucleotides read TGTGCCACCAGTGATAGGGGAGGCTACACCTTC.

J is TRBJ2-7 and V is TRBV5-1; D may be TRBD1 (6 bases). V was trimmed by 0 bases and J by 7 bases, leaving 14 bases between them. Germline CDR1 reads SGHRS; CDR2 reads YFSETQ. The CDR3 contains 14 residues. The DNA for the CDR3 is TGCGCCAGCAGCTTGGCCGGGACCCAGGGGGAGCAGTACTTC. It encodes CASSLAGTQGEQYF.

CDR3 amino acids: CSARQGYEQYF. The DNA for the CDR3 is TGCAGTGCTAGGCAGGGTTACGAGCAGTACTTC. The V gene is TRBV20-1, the J gene TRBJ2-7, with TRBD1 as a possible D gene (5 bases). Germline V gene lookup returns CDR1 DFQATT and CDR2 SNEGSKA (reference sequence). The V gene lost 3 bases and the J gene lost 4 bases, with 7 bases spanning the gap. The CDR3 is made up of 11 amino acids.

V and J are TRBV27 and TRBJ1-2; D is perhaps TRBD1 (5 bases). Germline CDR1 and CDR2: MNHEY and SMNVEV (reference sequence). V lost 8 bases, J lost 4 bases, and 11 bases lay in between. This CDR3 comprises 12 residues. CDR3 sequence: CASGGALYGYTF. The CDR3 DNA sequence: TGTGCCAGCGGAGGGGCTCTCTATGGCTACACCTTC.

The rearrangement joins TRBV5-1 to TRBJ1-1, with D hard to call. The V end lost 0 bases, the J end lost 2 bases, and 8 bases lay between the germline ends. Germline CDR1 is SGHRS and CDR2 is YFSETQ. The CDR3 covers 14 residues. DNA for the CDR3: TGCGCCAGCAGCTTGGATCACAGTAACACTGAAGCTTTCTTT. Protein product: CASSLDHSNTEAFF.

The V call is TRBV6-5, the J call TRBJ1-2; no definite D call. V shed 6 bases and J shed 4 bases, with 15 bases lying between them. The CDR3 spans 14 residues. CDR1 is MNHEY, CDR2 SVGAGI, per germline. CDR3 protein: CASSSPRRLYGYTF. CDR3 sequence (DNA): TGTGCCAGCAGCTCCCCGAGGAGACTCTATGGCTACACCTTC.

The CDR3 here is CAWSRAGGNQPQHF. The CDR3 DNA is TGTGCCTGGAGCCGGGCAGGGGGCAATCAGCCCCAGCATTTT. The rearrangement joins TRBV30 to TRBJ1-5, with a weak D call TRBD1 (6 bases). The CDR3 consists of 14 residues. Trimming took off 3 bases at V and 2 bases at J, with 11 bases between the two ends. Germline V lookup: CDR1 GTSNPN, CDR2 SVGIG (reference sequence). The full variable domain, in which reference TRBV30 and TRBJ1-5 provide the parts outside the CDR3, is SQTIHQWPATLVQPVGSPLSLECTVEGTSNPNLYWYRQAAGRGLQLLFYSVGIGQISSEVPQNLSASRPQDRQFILSSKKLLLSDSGFYLCAWSRAGGNQPQHFGDGTRLSIL.